This entry is about one T cell receptor beta chain. Its antigen is currently unknown. This record belongs to a study of CD8 T cells in ankylosing spondylitis. General study findings and limits: Matched ankylosing spondylitis synovial fluid reportedly showed significant enrichment of disease-linked clones.

The CDR3 covers 13 residues. Trimming removed 5 bases at V and 0 bases at J, with 6 bases between. Germline CDR1 is SGHRS and CDR2 is YFSETQ. TCRdb recomputed calls from the 5' RACE reads with MiXCR, one row per CDR3 protein. The data show hundreds of thousands of distinct CDR3 sequences, roughly 24% seen once. V is TRBV5-1 and J is TRBJ2-1; D not resolved. This clonotype was sampled from a male donor with ankylosing spondylitis or in good health (not recorded which). What was sequenced was blood, either unsorted or a sorted T cell fraction (not recorded which). The CDR3 protein is CASRTNSYNEQFF. As DNA, the CDR3 is TGCGCCAGCAGGACAAACTCCTACAATGAGCAGTTCTTC.